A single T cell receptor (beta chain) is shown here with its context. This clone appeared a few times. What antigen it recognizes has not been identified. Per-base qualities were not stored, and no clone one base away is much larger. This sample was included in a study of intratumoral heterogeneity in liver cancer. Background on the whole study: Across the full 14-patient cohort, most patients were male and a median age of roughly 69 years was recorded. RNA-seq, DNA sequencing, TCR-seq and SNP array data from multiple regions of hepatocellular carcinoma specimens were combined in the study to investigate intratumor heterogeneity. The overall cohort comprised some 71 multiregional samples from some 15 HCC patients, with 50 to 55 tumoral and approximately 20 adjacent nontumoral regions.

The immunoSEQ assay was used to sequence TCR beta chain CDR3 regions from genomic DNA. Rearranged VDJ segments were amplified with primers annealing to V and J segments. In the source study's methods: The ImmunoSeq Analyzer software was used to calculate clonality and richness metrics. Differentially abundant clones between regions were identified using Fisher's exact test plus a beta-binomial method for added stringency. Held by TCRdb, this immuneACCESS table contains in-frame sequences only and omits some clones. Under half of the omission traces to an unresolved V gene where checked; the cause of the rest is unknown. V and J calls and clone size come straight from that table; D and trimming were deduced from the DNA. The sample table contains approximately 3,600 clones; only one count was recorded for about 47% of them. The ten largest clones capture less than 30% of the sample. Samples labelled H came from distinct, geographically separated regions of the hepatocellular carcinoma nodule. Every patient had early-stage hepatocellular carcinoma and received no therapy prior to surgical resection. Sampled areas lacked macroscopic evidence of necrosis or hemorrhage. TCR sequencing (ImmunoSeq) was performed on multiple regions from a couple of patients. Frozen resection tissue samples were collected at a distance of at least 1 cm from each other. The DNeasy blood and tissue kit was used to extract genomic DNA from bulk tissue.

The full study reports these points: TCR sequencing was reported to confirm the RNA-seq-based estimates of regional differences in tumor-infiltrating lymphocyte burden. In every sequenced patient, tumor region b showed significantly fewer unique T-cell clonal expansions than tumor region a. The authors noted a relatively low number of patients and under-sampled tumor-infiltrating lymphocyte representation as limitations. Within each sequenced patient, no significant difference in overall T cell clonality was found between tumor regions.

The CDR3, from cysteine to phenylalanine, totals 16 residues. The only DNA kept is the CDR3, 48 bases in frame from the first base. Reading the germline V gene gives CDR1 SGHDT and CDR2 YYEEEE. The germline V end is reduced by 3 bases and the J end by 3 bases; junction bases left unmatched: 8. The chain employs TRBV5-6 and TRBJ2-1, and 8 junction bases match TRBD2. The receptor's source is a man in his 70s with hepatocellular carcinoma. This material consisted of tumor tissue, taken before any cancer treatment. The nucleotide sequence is TGTGCCAGCAGCTCAATAGCGGGGTCGTTCTACAATGAGCAGTTCTTC. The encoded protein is CASSSIAGSFYNEQFF.